This T cell receptor beta chain was recorded in a study of T cells after yellow fever vaccination. Study outcomes and limitations: Researchers report a weaker secondary response that nonetheless peaked faster, day 5 versus 15. Subsequent booster samples again held most clones from primary vaccination (approximately 95% CD4, about 85% CD8).

The V segment lost 6 bases and the J segment 9 bases; nucleotides outside the gene matches: 4. The CDR3 extends over 14 amino acids. Germline CDR1 SNHLY, CDR2 FYNNEI. TCRdb re-analysed the 5' RACE reads in MiXCR, keeping a single row per CDR3 protein. The table lists about 99,000 distinct CDR3 sequences, 4.5% to 6% of them singletons. On this clonotype itself: Its matching antigen is unknown.

The material was CD8+ T cells sorted from PBMCs, obtained 10 days after the yellow fever booster vaccination. This sequence was found in a young man who received the YFV17D yellow fever vaccine. This chain connects TRBV2 to TRBJ2-1; 14 nucleotides agree with TRBD2. The CDR3 coding sequence is TGTGCCAGCAGGGGACTAGCGGGGGCGGTTGAGCAGTTCTTC. The encoded protein is CASRGLAGAVEQFF.